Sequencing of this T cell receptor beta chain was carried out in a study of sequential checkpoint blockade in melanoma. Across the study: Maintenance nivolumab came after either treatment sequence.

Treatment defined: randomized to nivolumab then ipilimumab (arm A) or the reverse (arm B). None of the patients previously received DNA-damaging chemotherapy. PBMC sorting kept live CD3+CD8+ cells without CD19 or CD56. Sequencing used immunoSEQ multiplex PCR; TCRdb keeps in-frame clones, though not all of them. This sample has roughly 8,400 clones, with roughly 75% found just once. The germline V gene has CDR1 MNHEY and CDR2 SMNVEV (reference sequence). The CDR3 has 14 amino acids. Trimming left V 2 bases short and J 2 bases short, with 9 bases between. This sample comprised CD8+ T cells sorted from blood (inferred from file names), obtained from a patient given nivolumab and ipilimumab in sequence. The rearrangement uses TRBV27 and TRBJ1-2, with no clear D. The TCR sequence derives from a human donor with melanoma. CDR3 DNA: TGTGCCAGCAGTTTACGCCCGGTAAACTATGGCTACACCTTC. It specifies CASSLRPVNYGYTF.